This TCR beta chain was identified during a study of T-cell reconstitution after alpha-beta-depleted transplantation in children. Study-level findings and limits: About two months after transplant, alpha-beta T cells reportedly came from several hundred expanded graft clones. Hyperexpanded clones declined; after one year, newly produced T cells mostly supplied diversity.

Unique molecular identifiers tagged the TCRbeta library. Each CDR3 protein gets one entry after TCRdb re-called the PCR reads with MiXCR. Among 97,000 or so distinct CDR3 sequences listed, approximately 8% were seen once. Trimming stripped 5 bases from V and 3 bases from J, with 14 bases between. Germline CDR1 and CDR2: DFQATT and SNEGSKA (reference sequence). The CDR3 loop spans 13 amino acids. This clonotype showed up many times. Antigen specificity is unknown. This chain uses TRBV20-1 with TRBJ2-7; a possible D gene is TRBD2 (5 bases). This sequence was found in a boy aged 2-15 years with acute lymphoblastic leukemia, due to receive a stem cell transplant. Sequenced material: PBMCs, taken before TCRalphabeta/CD19-depleted stem cell transplant. The CDR3 DNA reads as TGCAGTGCTTCCCGAGGGCCCTACTACGAGCAGTACTTC. Its protein is CSASRGPYYEQYF.